These 14 T cell receptor beta chains share one sample of origin, sequenced in a study of regulatory T cells in long-lasting Graves disease. Through Arm-PCR of CDR3 regions and iRepertoire HTBI primers, TCR beta libraries were built. TCRdb reprocessed the multiplex PCR reads with MiXCR, giving one entry per CDR3 protein. The sample has a few hundred thousand distinct CDR3 sequences, 23% seen once. Time point here: persistent/refractory GD, antithyroid drugs over 5 years with positive TRAb. The authors made the TCR library using RNA they extracted from PBMCs. The sample here was peripheral blood mononuclear cells (PBMCs), taken when the disease was refractory, from a patient treated with antithyroid drugs. These receptors originate from a female donor with Graves disease.

At least ten counts were recorded for this clonotype. The chain couples TRBV28 to TRBJ2-3, with 9 bases identical to TRBD1. Germline V CDR1 and CDR2: MDHEN, SYDVKM. J lost 4 bases, V lost 6 bases, and 8 bases had no gene match. The CDR3 totals 15 residues. The CDR3 nucleotides are TGTGCCAGCAGGGGGGGACAGGGTACCCCAGATACGCAGTATTTT. Translating it yields CASRGGQGTPDTQYF.

A note on this clonotype: At one of its ends the junction is not consistent with the germline gene, which may arise from a read error. The rearrangement joins TRBV28 to TRBJ2-7, with D possibly called TRBD1 or TRBD2 (5 bases each). This CDR3 is 14 amino acids long. The V gene's germline CDR1 is MDHEN and CDR2 SYDVKM. The CDR3 sequence: CASNRDLGTYKQYF. CDR3 in DNA: TGTGCCAGCAATCGGGACCTAGGCACCTACAAGCAGTACTTC.

In the case of this clonotype: Being one base from a much bigger clone, this may be a read error. The chain combines TRBV27 with TRBJ1-2; a weak D match, TRBD1 (6 bases). Germline CDR1 reads MNHEY; CDR2 reads SMNVEV (reference sequence). This CDR3 region has 15 residues. CDR3 protein: CASSTGPVPNCGYTF. The CDR3 coding sequence is TGTGCCAGCAGCACAGGGCCTGTCCCCAACTGTGGCTACACCTTC.

This clonotype was seen a handful of times. This CDR3 reads CSVEVYTEAFF. CDR3 sequence (DNA): TGCAGCGTTGAAGTATACACTGAAGCTTTCTTT. The chain carries TRBV29-1 and TRBJ1-1, with no clear D. V gave up 1 base and J gave up 3 bases, with 3 bases separating them. In germline, CDR1 is SQVTM, CDR2 ANQGSEA. The CDR3 loop spans 11 amino acids.

This clonotype was observed many times. The V and J genes are TRBV28 and TRBJ1-4, with no clear D. There are 12 residues in the CDR3. V gave up 6 bases and J gave up 5 bases, with 7 bases separating them. CDR1 is MDHEN, CDR2 SYDVKM, per germline. The CDR3 DNA is TGTGCCAGCAGAGAGTCGAATGAAAAACTGTTTTTT. This translates into CASRESNEKLFF.

This clonotype has only a few counts. The chain has TRBV5-1 and TRBJ1-5; 7 bases fit TRBD1. V lost 0 bases, J lost 0 bases, and 3 bases stayed unmatched. The CDR3 loop spans 16 amino acids. CDR1 and CDR2 (germline): SGHRS, YFSETQ. CDR3 amino acids: CASSLGGDSSNQPQHF. The CDR3 DNA sequence: TGCGCCAGCAGCTTGGGCGGGGACAGTAGCAATCAGCCCCAGCATTTT.

This clonotype was seen at least ten times. The gene calls are TRBV28 and TRBJ2-7; 9 nucleotides agree with TRBD1. Looked up from germline, CDR1 is MDHEN and CDR2 is SYDVKM. V dropped 4 bases and J dropped 3; count of bases not matched to a gene: 16. This CDR3 comprises 18 residues. This chain's CDR3 is CASSSLTGTGSSGYEQYF. As DNA, the CDR3 is TGTGCCAGCAGTTCGCTCACCGGGACAGGGTCGTCGGGCTACGAGCAGTACTTC.

At least ten counts were recorded for this clonotype. The chain combines TRBV28 with TRBJ2-7, with 7 bases that match TRBD2. This CDR3 spans 15 amino acids. Germline V lookup: CDR1 MDHEN, CDR2 SYDVKM. V trimming: 8 bases; J trimming: 5 bases; junction bases outside the gene matches: 15. In DNA form, the CDR3 reads TGTGCCAGCTCCCTGGGGCGGGAGCCCAGGGACGAGCAGTACTTC. Its protein is CASSLGREPRDEQYF.

This clonotype came up a few times. The chain links TRBV20-1 to TRBJ2-6; D gene ambiguous. CDR1 is DFQATT and CDR2 is SNEGSKA in the germline V gene (reference sequence). The CDR3 is 13 residues long. Trimming removed 1 base at V and 1 base at J, with 2 bases between. CDR3 residues: CSARGSGANVLTF. CDR3 nucleotide sequence: TGCAGTGCTAGAGGGTCTGGGGCCAACGTCCTGACTTTC.

This clonotype was detected a few times. This rearrangement joins TRBV7-9 to TRBJ1-4; possibly TRBD1 for D (5 bases). Trimming pared 5 bases from V and 0 bases from J, leaving 13 bases between. The CDR3 spans 16 residues. Germline-derived CDR1 and CDR2 are SEHNR and FQNEAQ (reference sequence). CDR3 nucleotide sequence: TGTGCCAGCAGCCAAGGACAAGTAGCAACTAATGAAAAACTGTTTTTT. Translated: CASSQGQVATNEKLFF. Together with reference TRBV7-9 and TRBJ1-4, the CDR3 gives the full variable domain: DTGVSQNPRHKITKRGQNVTFRCDPISEHNRLYWYRQTLGQGPEFLTYFQNEAQLEKSRLLSDRFSAERPKGSFSTLEIQRTEQGDSAMYLCASSQGQVATNEKLFFGSGTQLSVL.

V and J are TRBV15 and TRBJ2-1; D not certain. The germline V gene has CDR1 LNHNV and CDR2 YYDKDF (reference sequence). Trimming removed 0 bases at V and 6 bases at J, with 9 bases between. This CDR3 has 14 amino acids. The CDR3 sequence is CATSRDVGPNEQFF. For the CDR3, the DNA is TGTGCCACCAGCAGAGATGTAGGGCCCAATGAGCAGTTCTTC.

The chain joins TRBV12-3 or TRBV12-4 to TRBJ2-5; possibly TRBD1 for D (5 bases). The CDR3 runs to 16 residues. Trimming left V 5 bases short and J 0 bases short, with 16 bases between. CDR3 bases: TGTGCCAGCAGTATCCTGGGTGGGGCTGACCAAGAGACCCAGTACTTC. Amino acid sequence: CASSILGGADQETQYF.

The genes are TRBV30 and TRBJ1-6; 10 nucleotides line up with TRBD1. Looked up from germline, CDR1 is GTSNPN and CDR2 is SVGIG (reference sequence). The CDR3 is 15 residues long. V lost 2 bases, J lost 11 bases, and 9 bases stayed unmatched. CDR3 amino acids: CAWSKGTGARPPLHF. In nucleotides, the CDR3 is TGTGCCTGGAGTAAAGGGACAGGGGCTAGGCCACCCCTCCACTTT.

The chain carries TRBV7-9 and TRBJ1-5, with TRBD1 as a possible D gene (5 bases). CDR1 is SEHNR, CDR2 FQNEAQ, per germline (reference sequence). The germline V and J ends were trimmed by 1 base and 8 bases, with 6 bases remaining between them. The CDR3 totals 12 residues. CDR3 DNA sequence: TGTGCCAGCAGCTTAGTGGGGGAGCCCCAGCATTTT. This sequence encodes CASSLVGEPQHF. The full variable domain, completed using reference TRBV7-9 and TRBJ1-5, is DTGVSQNPRHKITKRGQNVTFRCDPISEHNRLYWYRQTLGQGPEFLTYFQNEAQLEKSRLLSDRFSAERPKGSFSTLEIQRTEQGDSAMYLCASSLVGEPQHFGDGTRLSIL.